The 5 T cell receptor beta chains below all came from one sample that was sequenced in a study of CD8+ T cells in alopecia areata. Described treatment: oral pan-JAK inhibitor, 5-10 mg twice daily. Following RNA extraction, reverse transcription yielded cDNA that acted as the sequencing template. Here immunoSEQ multiplex PCR was the method, and the copy in TCRdb shows in-frame clones only, minus some. The data contain hundreds of thousands of clones, roughly 50% of them singletons. Sequences were derived from CD4+ T cells sorted from blood, sampled at week 24, from a patient treated with tofacitinib. These receptors all come from a human donor with alopecia areata.

DNA of the CDR3: TGTGCCAGCAGCCCCGGGCTCAGCGATGAAGCTTTCTTT. Translation gives CASSPGLSDEAFF. The chain is built from TRBV4-2 and TRBJ1-1; D not resolved. Between the trimmed V and J ends, which lost 4 bases and 7 bases, there was a span of 13 bases. The CDR3 runs 13 residues. Per the germline V gene, CDR1 is LGHNA and CDR2 is YNFKEQ.

Only one count was recorded for this clone. The chain employs TRBV5-4 and TRBJ2-3; a weak D match, TRBD1 (6 bases). The germline gives CDR1 SGHNT, CDR2 YYREEE (reference sequence). This CDR3 spans 13 amino acids. Trimming took 5 bases from V and 1 from J, leaving 8 bases between them. The CDR3 here is CASRKGGTDTQYF. CDR3 DNA sequence: TGTGCCAGCAGAAAGGGGGGCACAGATACGCAGTATTTT.

J is TRBJ2-3 and V is TRBV18; D not resolved. V was cut by 4 bases and J by 8 bases, with 28 bases left in between. CDR1 and CDR2 (germline): KGHSH, LQKENI. The length of the CDR3 is 18 residues. In DNA, the CDR3 is TGTGCCAGCTCACGCGACCTTTTCGCGTCCCTCAGCGCGGCTACGCAGTATTTT. As protein: CASSRDLFASLSAATQYF.

This chain uses TRBV7-8 with TRBJ1-4; D remains ambiguous. The CDR3 contains 16 residues. The V end was cut by 5 bases, the J end by 3 bases, with 16 bases between. Germline assignment: CDR1 SGHVS and CDR2 FQNEAQ. CDR3 DNA: TGTGCCAGCAGCCCCGTCGCGGGGTTGGCTAATGAAAAACTGTTTTTT. As protein: CASSPVAGLANEKLFF.

The chain links TRBV23-1 to TRBJ2-7; 10 bases agree with TRBD1. TRBV23-1 is treated as an ORF (open reading frame) with a function not yet certain. Losses at the gene ends were 4 bases for V and 3 bases for J; bases not matched to a gene: 9. The CDR3 extends over 16 amino acids. The CDR3 bases are TGCGCCAGCAGTCTTAATCGGGACAGGGGATTCTACGAGCAGTACTTC. It specifies CASSLNRDRGFYEQYF.